This T cell receptor beta chain was sequenced for a study of blood T cell repertoires in COVID-19. The overall study: Researchers got acute and convalescent COVID-19 samples from the United States, Italy and Spain. The analysed material was cDNA or gDNA that came from T cells, B-cell-depleted T cells, or PBMCs.

The CDR3 is made up of 16 amino acids. CDR1 and CDR2 (germline): LNHDA, SQIVND (reference sequence). V shed 5 bases and J 3 bases; nucleotides not matched to a gene: 6. In the original analysis: Amplification with reference gene primers provided the estimates of nucleated cell counts. The repertoire was sequenced with immunoSEQ multiplex PCR; TCRdb's copy has only in-frame clones and lacks some. The DNA gave D and trimming, while V, J and clone size come from that table. The sample shows about 200,000 clones, around 84% of them seen only once. Sequences were obtained from peripheral blood. This receptor was taken from a human donor in a cohort sampled during active COVID-19. This sequence joins TRBV19 and TRBJ2-3, with TRBD2 matching over 12 bases. CDR3 coding DNA: TGTGCCAGTAGTGGAGCTAGCGGGAGGGGGACAGATACGCAGTATTTT. It translates to CASSGASGRGTDTQYF.